These T cell receptor beta chains were read from a single sample in a study of beta chain features in type 1 diabetes. Some clones are missing from TCRdb's copy, which holds only in-frame ones; the method was immunoSEQ multiplex PCR. This table has 130,000 or so clones, about 9.7% appearing once. The sample taken for sequencing was central memory CD4+ T cells from blood. These receptors all stem from a woman between 40 and 55 years old in good health. CDR3s include the opening cysteine and the closing phenylalanine or tryptophan.

v_gene	j_gene	CDR3aa
TRBV5-1	TRBJ2-7	CASSLGPVGLAGVYEQYF
TRBV7-2	TRBJ1-3	CASSLTGDAGNTIYF
TRBV12-5	TRBJ1-5	CASGLARDQPQHF
TRBV5-1	TRBJ2-7	CASSLTGGVSYEQYF
TRBV4-1	TRBJ1-2	CASSQTGTGALYGYTF
TRBV5-6	TRBJ2-7	CASSLGTGKHSYEQYF
TRBV11-2	TRBJ1-1	CASSPFGGTEAFF
TRBV5-1	TRBJ2-3	CASRTSGFPDTQYF
TRBV4-2	TRBJ2-1	CASSQGEGGLGANEQFF
TRBV19	TRBJ1-5	CASSLSLGAVGNQPQHF
TRBV5-5	TRBJ2-5	CASSLRDAGGPQETQYF
TRBV25-1	TRBJ1-1	CASSSTGGTEAFF
TRBV19	TRBJ2-3	CASSIAQRDTQYF
TRBV12-5	TRBJ2-2	CASGLVQGSTGELFF
TRBV6-5	TRBJ2-1	CASRPGQGANNEQFF
TRBV7-9	TRBJ1-2	CASSAGGSAAAGYGYTF
TRBV6-5	TRBJ2-5	CASSYSGTSGAETQYF
TRBV5-4	TRBJ2-2	CASSLGVGELFF
TRBV2	TRBJ2-7	CASTGVLGYEQYF
TRBV7-2	TRBJ2-3	CASSLSGGRTDTQYF
TRBV7-2	TRBJ1-5	CASSLRSGSNQPQHF
TRBV11-2	TRBJ2-2	CASSLGGRRELFF
TRBV7-9	TRBJ2-5	CASSSKLLGTGPKETQYF
TRBV2	TRBJ2-5	CASTEEETQYF
TRBV6-1	TRBJ1-2	CASSEVGGPNYGYTF
TRBV5-6	TRBJ2-6	CASSLGDSTGGANVLTF
TRBV5-6	TRBJ2-5	CASRYGTSGLETQYF
TRBV4-3	TRBJ2-3	CASTGGDTQYF
TRBV7-8	TRBJ2-3	CASSSVTDTQYF
TRBV7-2	TRBJ2-3	CASSTRNGGRDTQYF
TRBV7-9	TRBJ2-5	CASSPGDFPEETQYF
TRBV5-4	TRBJ2-5	CASSREGGETQYF
TRBV19	TRBJ1-2	CASSRRDRGANYGYTF
TRBV11-2	TRBJ2-7	CASSLQGGTYEQYF
TRBV27	TRBJ1-5	CASSFQLGHDQPQHF
TRBV7-9	TRBJ2-1	CASSDTSSKTYNEQFF
TRBV7-8	TRBJ2-5	CASSSLLRRETQYF
TRBV5-6	TRBJ2-2	CASSLPGPGTGELFF
TRBV6-1	TRBJ1-2	CASIVSGGYGYTF
TRBV11-2	TRBJ1-1	CASRKTGSDTEAFF
TRBV7-9	TRBJ2-5	CASSLAGQGAWETQYF
TRBV7-2	TRBJ1-2	CASSPSGGQNYGYTF
TRBV2	TRBJ2-5	CASSALAGGQETQYF